A single sample is the source of the 22 T cell receptor beta chains below, sequenced in a study of blood T cell repertoires in COVID-19. Using immunoSEQ multiplex PCR, the repertoire was profiled, and TCRdb retains in-frame clones only, with some absent. Among about 66,000 clones listed, around 92% were seen once. The sample was peripheral blood. The source of these receptors is a man in his fifties or sixties with acute or convalescent COVID-19.

Comment on this clone: Different DNA sequences within this sample yield the same CDR3. This chain uses TRBV5-1 with TRBJ1-1, with no clear D. V was cut by 2 bases and J by 0 bases, with 8 bases left in between. Germline V lookup: CDR1 SGHRS, CDR2 YFSETQ. The CDR3 is 14 amino acids. The CDR3 DNA follows: TGCGCCAGCAGCTTACGAGAGGTGAACACTGAAGCTTTCTTT. Translating it yields CASSLREVNTEAFF. Together with reference TRBV5-1 and TRBJ1-1, the CDR3 gives the full variable domain: KAGVTQTPRYLIKTRGQQVTLSCSPISGHRSVSWYQQTPGQGLQFLFEYFSETQRNKGNFPGRFSGRQFSNSRSEMNVSTLELGDSALYLCASSLREVNTEAFFGQGTRLTVV.

This clone appeared once. This rearrangement joins TRBV5-1 to TRBJ2-7; 8 nucleotides match TRBD1. Per the germline V gene, CDR1 is SGHRS and CDR2 is YFSETQ. Unmatched junction bases numbered 4, after V lost 4 bases and J lost 1 base. The CDR3 is 14 amino acids. In DNA form, the CDR3 reads TGCGCCAGCAGCCCCGGACAGGGTTCCTACGAGCAGTACTTC. It specifies CASSPGQGSYEQYF.

The V and J genes are TRBV10-3 and TRBJ1-5, with D possibly being TRBD1 (6 bases). The ends were cut back, 0 bases at V and 2 bases at J, with 8 bases in the middle. CDR1 is ENHRY and CDR2 is SYGVKD in the germline V gene. The CDR3 spans 15 residues. CDR3 DNA: TGTGCCATCAGTGAGTCGCCAGGGGGCAATCAGCCCCAGCATTTT. It is translated as CAISESPGGNQPQHF.

This chain links TRBV4-1 with TRBJ1-4; TRBD1 matches at 7 bases. The junction had 8 bases not matched to a gene; V was cut back by 0 bases and J by 7 bases. The length of the CDR3 is 16 residues. The V gene's germline CDR1 is MGHRA and CDR2 YSYEKL. CDR3 protein: CASSQDRYRGGEKLFF. In nucleotides, the CDR3 is TGCGCCAGCAGCCAAGATCGGTACAGGGGAGGTGAAAAACTGTTTTTT.

The rearrangement joins TRBV11-2 to TRBJ2-7; unclear D gene. Trimming took off 6 bases at V and 0 bases at J, with 12 bases between the two ends. Germline V CDR1 and CDR2: SGHAT, FQNNGV. There are 14 residues in the CDR3. CDR3: CASSIQVASYEQYF. The DNA for the CDR3 is TGTGCCAGCAGTATACAAGTAGCCTCCTACGAGCAGTACTTC.

J is TRBJ2-2 and V is TRBV7-9; the match to TRBD1 covers 10 bases. The CDR3 is 16 amino acids. V lost 5 bases, J lost 6 bases, and 9 bases stayed unmatched. The germline V gene encodes CDR1 SEHNR and CDR2 FQNEAQ (reference sequence). The CDR3 DNA sequence: TGTGCCAGCAGCCTCACAGGGACAGGGGAGGCCGGGGAGCTGTTTTTT. This codes for CASSLTGTGEAGELFF.

The V gene is TRBV19, the J gene TRBJ2-3, with D maybe TRBD2 (5 bases). The CDR3 is made up of 13 amino acids. V lost 7 bases and J 2 bases, leaving 10 bases between the germline ends. Germline CDR1 and CDR2: LNHDA and SQIVND (reference sequence). CDR3 in DNA: TGTGCCAGTAAAAGAGGGCCCACAGATACGCAGTATTTT. Amino acids: CASKRGPTDTQYF.

This sequence joins TRBV10-3 and TRBJ2-2; D remains ambiguous. Germline V lookup: CDR1 ENHRY, CDR2 SYGVKD. This CDR3 has 15 residues. In DNA form, the CDR3 reads TGTGCTTCCTCTAACCAACAGAGCCCCGGCCGGGAGCTGTTTTTT. As protein: CASSNQQSPGRELFF.

The V gene is TRBV5-1, the J gene TRBJ2-3, with D tentatively TRBD2 (5 bases). This CDR3 comprises 15 residues. Per germline, CDR1 SGHRS and CDR2 YFSETQ. Trimming left V 9 bases short and J 4 bases short, with 21 bases between. CDR3 DNA: TGCGCCACCTCTAACCGGGGTGTCAGCGCAGATACGCAGTATTTT. Translation: CATSNRGVSADTQYF.

This chain links TRBV5-1 with TRBJ1-3, with 11 bases lining up with TRBD1. The CDR3 has 17 amino acids. CDR1 and CDR2 (germline): SGHRS, YFSETQ. The junction had 14 bases not matched to a gene; V was cut back by 4 bases and J by 8 bases. Here the CDR3 DNA reads TGCGCCAGCAGCCACGGATACGCGGGACAGGGGGAATACACCATATATTTT. Its translation is CASSHGYAGQGEYTIYF.

V gene TRBV5-1 combines with J gene TRBJ2-7, with a tentative D call TRBD2 (6 bases). Germline V lookup: CDR1 SGHRS, CDR2 YFSETQ. Between the trimmed V and J ends, which lost 0 bases and 4 bases, there was a span of 14 bases. This CDR3 has 15 residues. Written as DNA, the CDR3 is TGCGCCAGCAGCTTGGCCGCGGGGCAAGGGTACGAGCAGTACTTC. As protein: CASSLAAGQGYEQYF.

The CDR3 spells CASSPATGSNQPQHF. The CDR3 bases are TGTGCCAGCAGTCCCGCGACAGGGAGCAATCAGCCCCAGCATTTT. The chain uses TRBV6-6 and TRBJ1-5, with 7 bases matching TRBD1. The CDR3 is made up of 15 amino acids. V shed 5 bases, J shed 1 base, and the junction held 5 bases outside the gene matches. Germline-derived CDR1 and CDR2 are MNHNY and SVGAGI (reference sequence).

V gene TRBV5-1 combines with J gene TRBJ1-5, with TRBD1 matching over 9 bases. Per the germline V gene, CDR1 is SGHRS and CDR2 is YFSETQ. The CDR3 totals 15 residues. The ends lost 0 bases at V and 4 bases at J; junction bases unmatched: 2. CDR3 nucleotide sequence: TGCGCCAGCAGCTTGGCCGGGACAGGGAATCAGCCCCAGCATTTT. It codes for CASSLAGTGNQPQHF.

The chain carries TRBV5-1 and TRBJ2-5; 9 bases are a match to TRBD2. Per germline, CDR1 SGHRS and CDR2 YFSETQ. The CDR3 spans 15 residues. The J segment lost 5 bases and the V segment lost 7 bases, leaving 12 bases of the junction unmatched. The CDR3 nucleotides read TGCGCCAGCTGTAGAGGCGGGGGGGCCGGGGAGACCCAGTACTTC. It codes for CASCRGGGAGETQYF.

The gene calls are TRBV19 and TRBJ2-7; 9 bases are shared with TRBD1. The CDR3 is 15 residues long. V gave up 5 bases and J gave up 6 bases; unmatched junction bases: 11. Per germline, CDR1 LNHDA and CDR2 SQIVND (reference sequence). The CDR3, as DNA: TGTGCCAGTAGTCCCCTCGCCGGGACAGGGAGCGAGCAGTACTTC. Translated, it gives CASSPLAGTGSEQYF.

The chain employs TRBV5-4 and TRBJ2-2; D is perhaps TRBD1 (6 bases). The CDR3 totals 15 residues. Trimming removed 7 bases from V and 3 bases from J, with 16 bases in between. Germline CDR1 reads SGHNT; CDR2 reads YYREEE (reference sequence). The CDR3 loop is CASGSNRVDTGELFF. The CDR3 nucleotides are TGTGCCAGCGGGTCAAACAGGGTTGACACCGGGGAGCTGTTTTTT.

This clone has a handful of counts. V and J are TRBV10-3 and TRBJ2-2; possible D gene TRBD1, 6 bases. V lost 7 bases to trimming and J lost 3 bases, with 9 bases between them. The CDR3 loop spans 13 amino acids. CDR1 ENHRY and CDR2 SYGVKD come from the germline V gene. The CDR3 sequence: CAITDRYTGELFF. The CDR3 DNA sequence: TGTGCCATCACCGACAGGTACACCGGGGAGCTGTTTTTT.

The rearrangement joins TRBV3-1 (or the pseudogene TRBV3-2) to TRBJ1-2, with a tentative D call TRBD1 (6 bases). Per the germline V gene, CDR1 is LGHDT and CDR2 is YNNKEL (reference sequence). The CDR3 has 16 residues. Trimming left V 5 bases short and J 5 bases short, with 21 bases between. CDR3 sequence: CASSFFLTGKGYGYTF. DNA for the CDR3: TGTGCCAGCAGCTTTTTTCTTACAGGGAAGGGATATGGCTACACCTTC.

The chain employs TRBV19 and TRBJ1-2; 12 bases fit TRBD1. Unmatched junction bases numbered 8, after V lost 5 bases and J lost 7 bases. This CDR3 spans 15 amino acids. The germline CDR1 and CDR2 sequences are LNHDA and SQIVND (reference sequence). CDR3: CASSQGDRGRRGYTF. The CDR3 DNA follows: TGTGCCAGTAGTCAAGGGGACAGGGGGCGGCGTGGCTACACCTTC.

The chain employs TRBV2 and TRBJ2-1; possible D gene TRBD1, 7 bases. The germline V and J ends were trimmed by 8 bases and 2 bases, with 19 bases remaining between them. The germline CDR1 and CDR2 sequences are SNHLY and FYNNEI. This CDR3 contains 16 residues. CDR3 sequence reads: CASHPPRGATYNEQFF. CDR3 in DNA: TGTGCCAGCCACCCTCCCAGGGGGGCCACCTACAATGAGCAGTTCTTC.

J is TRBJ2-2 and V is TRBV9, with TRBD1 as a possible D gene (6 bases). The CDR3 contains 14 residues. Germline CDR1 SGDLS, CDR2 YYNGEE. Deletions cut 4 bases from V and 6 bases from J, with 13 bases between. For the CDR3, the DNA is TGTGCCAGCAGCCCACAGGGTTGGGCCGGGGAGCTGTTTTTT. It is translated as CASSPQGWAGELFF.

The CDR3 reads CASSFGGSHSPLHF. The CDR3 DNA reads TGTGCCAGCAGCTTCGGCGGGTCCCATTCACCCCTCCACTTT. The V call is TRBV11-2, the J call TRBJ1-6; no reliable D call. This CDR3 is built from 14 residues. Deletions cut 3 bases from V and 8 bases from J, with 11 bases between. Germline V gives CDR1 SGHAT, CDR2 FQNNGV.